This T cell receptor (beta chain) was sequenced in a study of blood T cells in healthy people across ages. Findings and caveats of the study: Roughly linear declines in TCR beta diversity per million T cells occurred with age. More naive CD4+ cells and higher diversity were found in long-lived than in aged donors. Reliance upon unsorted PBMCs precluded definitive naive versus antigen-experienced comparison.

For the second PCR, which ran for roughly 6 to 12 cycles, a sample-barcoded 5' primer and a J-beta primer mix were used. TCRdb re-derived calls from the 5' RACE reads in MiXCR, one entry per CDR3 protein. The sample lists just under 550,000 distinct CDR3 sequences, 20% to 30% seen once, with around 10% in the top ten. Notes on this clonotype: Antigen: not known.

Separately, the same data were catalogued under a study of T cells of mothers and their children.

Source material: blood. The receptor was isolated from a boy between 10 and 17 years old in good health.

The chain's CDR3 is CATSYRRGAGETQYF. DNA for the CDR3: TGTGCCACCAGCTACCGTCGTGGGGCAGGTGAGACCCAGTACTTC. The chain is built from TRBV24-1 and TRBJ2-5; TRBD1 might be the D (5 bases). This CDR3 is built from 15 residues. The V end lost 7 bases, the J end lost 5 bases, and 19 bases lay between the germline ends. The germline V gene has CDR1 KGHDR and CDR2 SFDVKD.